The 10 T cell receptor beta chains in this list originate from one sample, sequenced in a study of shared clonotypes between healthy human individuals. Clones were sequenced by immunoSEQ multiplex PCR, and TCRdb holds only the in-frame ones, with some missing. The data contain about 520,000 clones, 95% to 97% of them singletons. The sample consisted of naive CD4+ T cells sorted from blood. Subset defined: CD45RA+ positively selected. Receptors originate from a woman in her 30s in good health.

The CDR3 DNA reads TGTGCCAGCAGCAGGGGAGAGTCCTACGAGCAGTACTTC. Amino acid sequence: CASSRGESYEQYF. The chain links TRBV11-2 to TRBJ2-7; D assignment may be TRBD1 or TRBD2 (5 bases each). Per germline, CDR1 SGHAT and CDR2 FQNNGV. The CDR3 covers 13 residues. The V and J ends lost 5 bases and 1 base respectively, with 9 bases between them.

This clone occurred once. Written as DNA, the CDR3 is TGTGCCAGCAGCTTAGTGGGACAGGGGTGGAATACGCAGTATTTT. Translation: CASSLVGQGWNTQYF. The rearrangement links TRBV7-9 to TRBJ2-3; TRBD1 matches at 10 bases. This CDR3 has 15 amino acids. V was pared by 1 base and J by 7 bases, with 5 bases of the junction left unmatched. Germline CDR1 SEHNR, CDR2 FQNEAQ (reference sequence).

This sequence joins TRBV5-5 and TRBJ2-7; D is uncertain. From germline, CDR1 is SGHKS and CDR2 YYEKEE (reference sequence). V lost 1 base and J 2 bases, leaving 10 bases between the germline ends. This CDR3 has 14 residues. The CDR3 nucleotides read TGTGCCAGCAGCTTGTTAGGTTCCCCCTACGAGCAGTACTTC. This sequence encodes CASSLLGSPYEQYF.

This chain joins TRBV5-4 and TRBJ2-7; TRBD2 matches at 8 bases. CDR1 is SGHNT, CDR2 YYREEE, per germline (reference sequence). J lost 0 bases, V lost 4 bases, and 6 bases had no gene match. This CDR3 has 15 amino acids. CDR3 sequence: CASSGSGSSSYEQYF. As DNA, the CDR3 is TGTGCCAGCAGCGGGAGCGGGAGCTCCTCCTACGAGCAGTACTTC.

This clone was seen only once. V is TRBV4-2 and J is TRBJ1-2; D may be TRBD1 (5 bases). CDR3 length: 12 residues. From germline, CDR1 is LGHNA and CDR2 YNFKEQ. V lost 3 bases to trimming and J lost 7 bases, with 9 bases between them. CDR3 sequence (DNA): TGTGCCAGCAGCCATACCAGGGCTGGCTACACCTTC. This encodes CASSHTRAGYTF.

The CDR3 reads CASSQGLAGDGEQYF. DNA for the CDR3: TGCGCCAGCAGCCAAGGACTAGCGGGAGACGGCGAGCAGTACTTC. V and J are TRBV4-1 and TRBJ2-7; 12 bases match TRBD2. The CDR3 runs to 15 residues. Germline V CDR1 and CDR2: MGHRA, YSYEKL. Trimming took 1 base from V and 6 from J; bases not matched to a gene: 4.

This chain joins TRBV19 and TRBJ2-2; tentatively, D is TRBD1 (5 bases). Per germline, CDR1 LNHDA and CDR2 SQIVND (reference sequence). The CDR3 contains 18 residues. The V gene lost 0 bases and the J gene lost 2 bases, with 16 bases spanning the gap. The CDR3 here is CASSIDPPVQGNTGELFF. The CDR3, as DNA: TGTGCCAGTAGTATAGATCCCCCTGTCCAGGGTAACACCGGGGAGCTGTTTTTT.

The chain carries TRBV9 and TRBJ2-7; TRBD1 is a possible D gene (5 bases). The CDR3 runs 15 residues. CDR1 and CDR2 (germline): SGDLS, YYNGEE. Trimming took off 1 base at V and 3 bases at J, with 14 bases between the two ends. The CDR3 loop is CASSVQGENFYEQYF. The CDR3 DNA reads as TGTGCCAGCAGCGTACAGGGCGAAAACTTCTACGAGCAGTACTTC.

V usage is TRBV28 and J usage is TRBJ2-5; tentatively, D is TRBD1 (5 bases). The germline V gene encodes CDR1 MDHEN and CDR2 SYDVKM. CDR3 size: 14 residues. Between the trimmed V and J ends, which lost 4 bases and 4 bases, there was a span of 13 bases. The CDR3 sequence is CASSSPGQGETQYF. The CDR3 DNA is TGTGCCAGCAGTTCACCCGGGCAGGGAGAGACCCAGTACTTC. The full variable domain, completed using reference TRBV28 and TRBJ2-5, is DVKVTQSSRYLVKRTGEKVFLECVQDMDHENMFWYRQDPGLGLRLIYFSYDVKMKEKGDIPEGYSVSREKKERFSLILESASTNQTSMYLCASSSPGQGETQYFGPGTRLLVL.

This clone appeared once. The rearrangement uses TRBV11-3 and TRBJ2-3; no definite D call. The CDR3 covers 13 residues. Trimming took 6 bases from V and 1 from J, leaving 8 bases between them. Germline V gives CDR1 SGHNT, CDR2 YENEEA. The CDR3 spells CASSPTRTDTQYF. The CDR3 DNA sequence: TGTGCCAGCAGTCCCACTCGCACAGATACGCAGTATTTT.